Below are 8 T cell receptor beta chains sequenced from a single sample in a study of blood T cells in healthy people across ages. Primers used in a second PCR of about 6 to 12 cycles were a sample-barcoded 5' primer and a J-beta primer mix. Via MiXCR, TCRdb re-called the 5' RACE reads, giving one row per CDR3 protein. Among some 880,000 distinct CDR3 sequences listed, roughly 40% were seen once. The sample comprised blood. All receptors derive from a man aged 18 to 30 in good health.

The CDR3 reads CASSLAGEAGGLYGYTF. For the CDR3, the DNA is TGTGCCAGCAGCTTAGCTGGGGAGGCAGGGGGACTCTATGGCTACACCTTC. V and J are TRBV7-9 and TRBJ1-2; 7 nucleotides agree with TRBD1. The CDR3 runs 17 residues. V gave up 0 bases and J gave up 4 bases; unmatched junction bases: 11. Germline CDR1 reads SEHNR; CDR2 reads FQNEAQ (reference sequence).

The chain has TRBV15 and TRBJ2-5; D call uncertain. The germline V gene encodes CDR1 LNHNV and CDR2 YYDKDF (reference sequence). This CDR3 comprises 15 residues. The ends were cut back, 0 bases at V and 4 bases at J, with 12 bases in the middle. For the CDR3, the DNA is TGTGCCACCAGCAGAGATCAGTATAGGGCAGAGACCCAGTACTTC. Protein: CATSRDQYRAETQYF.

This clonotype was observed many times. The chain employs TRBV20-1 and TRBJ2-5, with D perhaps matching TRBD1 (6 bases). CDR3 length: 14 amino acids. Germline values: CDR1 DFQATT, CDR2 SNEGSKA (reference sequence). V was pared by 4 bases and J by 0 bases, with 12 bases between. CDR3 DNA sequence: TGCAGTGCTATGGAAAGGGGGTACCAAGAGACCCAGTACTTC. Protein product: CSAMERGYQETQYF.

In the case of this clonotype: Just one base apart from a much larger clone, this may be a read error. This rearrangement joins TRBV12-3 or TRBV12-4 to TRBJ2-1, with 9 positions matching TRBD2. This CDR3 contains 14 residues. The V segment lost 10 bases and the J segment 2 bases; nucleotides outside the gene matches: 6. The CDR3 spells CATERGVTYNEQFF. DNA for the CDR3: TGTGCCACCGAGCGGGGGGTAACCTACAATGAGCAGTTCTTC.

The genes are TRBV24-1 and TRBJ2-5; 8 bases align to TRBD2. Germline values: CDR1 KGHDR, CDR2 SFDVKD. This CDR3 contains 17 residues. J was trimmed by 11 bases and V by 3 bases; bases with no gene match: 19. The CDR3 DNA is TGTGCCACCAGTGATCTATCGGGTAGCGGGGTCGACAATGAGCAGTACTTC. Translated, it gives CATSDLSGSGVDNEQYF.

This chain links TRBV3-1 with TRBJ2-7, with D unresolved. V lost 2 bases and J 4 bases, leaving 12 bases between the germline ends. The CDR3 has 14 residues. Germline V lookup: CDR1 LGHDT, CDR2 YNNKEL (reference sequence). The CDR3 sequence is CASSQSLSFYEQYF. The CDR3 coding sequence is TGTGCCAGCAGCCAATCTCTGAGCTTTTACGAGCAGTACTTC.

This clonotype was observed a few times. The V call is TRBV6-2 or TRBV6-3, the J call TRBJ2-3; 7 bases are shared with TRBD1. The CDR3 sequence is 15 residues long. Germline values: CDR1 MNHEY, CDR2 SVGEGT. The V segment lost 6 bases and the J segment 2 bases; nucleotides outside the gene matches: 8. The CDR3 DNA follows: TGTGCCAGCAGGCCGGACAGGCTGTTCACAGATACGCAGTATTTT. It encodes CASRPDRLFTDTQYF.

Only a few counts were recorded for this clonotype. The J gene is TRBJ2-2, the V gene TRBV12-3 or TRBV12-4; a possible D gene is TRBD2 (6 bases). V was clipped by 4 bases and J by 2 bases, with 11 bases between them. CDR3 size: 15 residues. The CDR3 sequence is CASSSQRVNTGELFF. In DNA, the CDR3 is TGTGCCAGCAGTTCCCAGCGGGTAAACACCGGGGAGCTGTTTTTT.